Reported below is one T cell receptor (beta chain). These data belong to a study of control samples from healthy donors and cancer patients. Trimming took 4 bases from V and 7 from J; bases not matched to a gene: 8. Per the germline V gene, CDR1 is SGHDT and CDR2 is YYEEEE. This CDR3 has 14 amino acids. Clones were sequenced by immunoSEQ multiplex PCR, and TCRdb holds only the in-frame ones, with some missing. Of roughly 59,000 clones in the sample, more than 85% were seen once. Sequenced input: PBMCs. The rearrangement joins TRBV5-6 to TRBJ1-5, with 7 bases fitting TRBD1. This clonotype originated in a man aged 40-49 years with colorectal cancer. The CDR3 nucleotides read TGTGCCAGCAGCCATGGGACAGCGAAACAGCCCCAGCATTTT. This sequence encodes CASSHGTAKQPQHF.